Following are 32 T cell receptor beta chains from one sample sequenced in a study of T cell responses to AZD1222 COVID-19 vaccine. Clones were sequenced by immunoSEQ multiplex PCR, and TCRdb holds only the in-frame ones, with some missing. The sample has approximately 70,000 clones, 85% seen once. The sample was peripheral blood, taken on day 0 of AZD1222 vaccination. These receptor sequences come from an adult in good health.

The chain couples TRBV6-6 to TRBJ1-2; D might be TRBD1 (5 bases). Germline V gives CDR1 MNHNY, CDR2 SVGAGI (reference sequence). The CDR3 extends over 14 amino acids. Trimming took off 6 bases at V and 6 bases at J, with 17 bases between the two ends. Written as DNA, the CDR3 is TGTGCCAGCAGATTACCAAACAGGTTCGATGGCTACACCTTC. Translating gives CASRLPNRFDGYTF.

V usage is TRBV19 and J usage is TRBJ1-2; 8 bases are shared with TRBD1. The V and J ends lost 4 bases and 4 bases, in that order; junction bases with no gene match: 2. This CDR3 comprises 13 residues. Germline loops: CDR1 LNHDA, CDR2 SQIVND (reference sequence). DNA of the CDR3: TGTGCCAGTAGTAGGGACAGGAGCTATGGCTACACCTTC. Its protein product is CASSRDRSYGYTF.

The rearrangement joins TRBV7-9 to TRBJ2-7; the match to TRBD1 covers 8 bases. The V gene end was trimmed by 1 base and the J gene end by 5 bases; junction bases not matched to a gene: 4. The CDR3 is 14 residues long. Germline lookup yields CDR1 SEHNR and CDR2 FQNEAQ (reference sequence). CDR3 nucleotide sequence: TGTGCCAGCAGCTTAGACAGGGGGGAGGACGAGCAGTACTTC. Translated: CASSLDRGEDEQYF.

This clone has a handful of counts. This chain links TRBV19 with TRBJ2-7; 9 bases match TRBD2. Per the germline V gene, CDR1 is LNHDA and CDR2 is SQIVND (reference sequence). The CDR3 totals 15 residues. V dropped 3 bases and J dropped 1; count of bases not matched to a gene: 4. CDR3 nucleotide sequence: TGTGCCAGTAGTATCTTGGCGGGAGGGTCCTACGAGCAGTACTTC. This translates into CASSILAGGSYEQYF.

For the CDR3, the DNA is TGTGCCAGCAGTTCCATGCCGGGACAGGGGTCCTCCGGCTACACCTTC. The encoded protein is CASSSMPGQGSSGYTF. This rearrangement joins TRBV6-5 to TRBJ1-2; 10 bases agree with TRBD1. The V gene's germline CDR1 is MNHEY and CDR2 SVGAGI. The CDR3 totals 16 residues. With V trimmed by 4 bases and J by 8 bases, 13 bases remained unmatched.

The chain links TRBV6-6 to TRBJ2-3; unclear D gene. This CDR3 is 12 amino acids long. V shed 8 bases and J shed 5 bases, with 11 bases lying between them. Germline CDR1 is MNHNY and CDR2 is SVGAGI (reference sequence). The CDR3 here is CASSGVEDTQYF. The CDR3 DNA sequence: TGTGCCAGCTCGGGCGTTGAAGATACGCAGTATTTT.

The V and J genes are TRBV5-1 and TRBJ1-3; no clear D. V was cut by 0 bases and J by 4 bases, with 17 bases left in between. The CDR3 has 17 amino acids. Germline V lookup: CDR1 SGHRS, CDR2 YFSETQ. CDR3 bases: TGCGCCAGCAGCTTGGAGGGTTTAGCCGCGGGGGGAAACACCATATATTTT. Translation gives CASSLEGLAAGGNTIYF.

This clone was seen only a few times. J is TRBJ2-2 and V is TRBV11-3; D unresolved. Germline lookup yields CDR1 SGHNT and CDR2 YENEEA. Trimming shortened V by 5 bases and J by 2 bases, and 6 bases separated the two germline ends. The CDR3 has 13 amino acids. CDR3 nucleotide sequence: TGTGCCAGCAGCCAAATAAACACCGGGGAGCTGTTTTTT. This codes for CASSQINTGELFF.

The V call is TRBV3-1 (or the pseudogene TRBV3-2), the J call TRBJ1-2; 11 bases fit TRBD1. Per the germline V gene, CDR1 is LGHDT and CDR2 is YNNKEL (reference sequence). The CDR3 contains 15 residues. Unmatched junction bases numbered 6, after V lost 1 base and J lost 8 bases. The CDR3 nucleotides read TGTGCCAGCAGCCAAGGAACGGGACAGGGGGTCGGCTACACCTTC. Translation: CASSQGTGQGVGYTF.

CDR3 residues: CASSLALRQTQYF. The CDR3 DNA is TGTGCCAGCAGCTTAGCGTTAAGACAGACCCAGTACTTC. J is TRBJ2-5 and V is TRBV7-2; D gene ambiguous. Germline V gene lookup returns CDR1 SGHTA and CDR2 FQGNSA. The ends were cut back, 0 bases at V and 6 bases at J, with 8 bases in the middle. CDR3 length: 13 residues.

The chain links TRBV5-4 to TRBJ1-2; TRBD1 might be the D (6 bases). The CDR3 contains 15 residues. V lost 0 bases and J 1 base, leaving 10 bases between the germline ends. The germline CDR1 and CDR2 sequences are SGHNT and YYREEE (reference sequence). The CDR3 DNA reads TGTGCCAGCAGCTTGGAACAGGGTGGTAACTATGGCTACACCTTC. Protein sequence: CASSLEQGGNYGYTF.

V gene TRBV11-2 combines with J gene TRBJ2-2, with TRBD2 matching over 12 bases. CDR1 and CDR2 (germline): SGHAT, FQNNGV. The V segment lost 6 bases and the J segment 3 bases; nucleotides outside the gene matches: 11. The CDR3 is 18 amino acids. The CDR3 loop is CASRFGTSGLSDTGELFF. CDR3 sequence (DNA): TGTGCCAGCAGGTTCGGGACTAGCGGGTTGTCGGACACCGGGGAGCTGTTTTTT.

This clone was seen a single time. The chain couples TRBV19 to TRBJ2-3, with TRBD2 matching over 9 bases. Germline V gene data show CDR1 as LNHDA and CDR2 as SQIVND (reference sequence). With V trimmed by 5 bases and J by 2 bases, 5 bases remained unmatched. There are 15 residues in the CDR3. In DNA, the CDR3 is TGTGCCAGTAGTCCTCGACTAGCGGTCACAGATACGCAGTATTTT. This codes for CASSPRLAVTDTQYF.

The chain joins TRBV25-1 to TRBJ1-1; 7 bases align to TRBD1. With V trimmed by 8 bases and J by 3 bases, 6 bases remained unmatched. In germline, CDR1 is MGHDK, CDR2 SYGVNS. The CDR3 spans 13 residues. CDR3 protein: CASSLQGDTEAFF. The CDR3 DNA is TGTGCCAGCTCGCTGCAGGGGGACACTGAAGCTTTCTTT.

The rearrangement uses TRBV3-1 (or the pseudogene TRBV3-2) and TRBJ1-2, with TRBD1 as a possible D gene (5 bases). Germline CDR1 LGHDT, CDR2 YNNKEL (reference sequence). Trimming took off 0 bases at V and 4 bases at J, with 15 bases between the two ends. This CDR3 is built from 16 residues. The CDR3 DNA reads TGTGCCAGCAGCCAAGATCCCCTGGCAGACAGCTATGGCTACACCTTC. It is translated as CASSQDPLADSYGYTF.

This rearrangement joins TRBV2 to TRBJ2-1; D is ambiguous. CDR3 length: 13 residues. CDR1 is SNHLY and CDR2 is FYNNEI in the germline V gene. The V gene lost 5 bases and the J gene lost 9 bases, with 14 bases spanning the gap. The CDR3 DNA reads TGTGCCAGCAGTTCGACGGGTCAGACTGAGCAGTTCTTC. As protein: CASSSTGQTEQFF.

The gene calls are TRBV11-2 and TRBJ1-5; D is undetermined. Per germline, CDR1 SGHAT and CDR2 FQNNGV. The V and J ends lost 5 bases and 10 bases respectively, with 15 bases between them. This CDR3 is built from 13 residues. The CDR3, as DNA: TGTGCCAGCAGCCCGACTAATCAAGGACCCCAGCATTTT. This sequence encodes CASSPTNQGPQHF.

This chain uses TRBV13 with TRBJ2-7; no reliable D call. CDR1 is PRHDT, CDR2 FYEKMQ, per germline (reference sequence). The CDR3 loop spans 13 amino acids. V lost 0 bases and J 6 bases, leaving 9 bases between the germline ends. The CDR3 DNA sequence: TGTGCCAGCAGCTTAGGCACCAACCCCGAGCAGTACTTC. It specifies CASSLGTNPEQYF.

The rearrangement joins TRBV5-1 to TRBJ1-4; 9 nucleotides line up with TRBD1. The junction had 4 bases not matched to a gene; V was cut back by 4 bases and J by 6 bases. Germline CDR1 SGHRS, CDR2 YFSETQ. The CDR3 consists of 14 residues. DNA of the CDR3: TGCGCCAGCAGCCTACAGGGGGCAGATGAAAAACTGTTTTTT. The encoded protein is CASSLQGADEKLFF. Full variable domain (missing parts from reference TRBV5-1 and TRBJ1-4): KAGVTQTPRYLIKTRGQQVTLSCSPISGHRSVSWYQQTPGQGLQFLFEYFSETQRNKGNFPGRFSGRQFSNSRSEMNVSTLELGDSALYLCASSLQGADEKLFFGSGTQLSVL.

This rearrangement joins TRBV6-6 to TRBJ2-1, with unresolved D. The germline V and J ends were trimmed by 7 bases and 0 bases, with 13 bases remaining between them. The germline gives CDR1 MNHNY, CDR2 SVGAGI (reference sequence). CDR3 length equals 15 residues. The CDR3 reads CASKNRALSYNEQFF. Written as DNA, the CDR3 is TGTGCCAGCAAAAACCGGGCCCTCTCCTACAATGAGCAGTTCTTC.

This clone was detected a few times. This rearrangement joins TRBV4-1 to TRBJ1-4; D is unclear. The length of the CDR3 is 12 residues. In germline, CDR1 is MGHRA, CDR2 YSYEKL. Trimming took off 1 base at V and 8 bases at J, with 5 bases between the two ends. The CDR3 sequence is CASSQGPEKLFF. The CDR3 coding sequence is TGCGCCAGCAGCCAAGGCCCCGAAAAACTGTTTTTT.

The CDR3: CASSDRQGADEQYF. CDR3 nucleotides: TGTGCCAGCAGCGATAGACAGGGAGCAGACGAGCAGTACTTC. V and J are TRBV7-9 and TRBJ2-7, with 7 bases matching TRBD1. The trim removed 5 bases at V and 5 bases at J, leaving 9 bases unmatched. CDR1 is SEHNR, CDR2 FQNEAQ, per germline (reference sequence). This CDR3 comprises 14 residues.

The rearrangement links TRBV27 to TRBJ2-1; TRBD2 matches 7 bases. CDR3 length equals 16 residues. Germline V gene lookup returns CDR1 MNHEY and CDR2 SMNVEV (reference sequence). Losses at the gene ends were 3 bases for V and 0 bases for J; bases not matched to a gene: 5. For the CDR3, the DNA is TGTGCCAGCAGTTTCACTAGCGAACCCTCCTACAATGAGCAGTTCTTC. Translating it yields CASSFTSEPSYNEQFF.

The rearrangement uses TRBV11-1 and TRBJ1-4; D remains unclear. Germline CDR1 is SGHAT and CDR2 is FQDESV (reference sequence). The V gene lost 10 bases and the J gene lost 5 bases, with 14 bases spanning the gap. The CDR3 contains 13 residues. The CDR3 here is CATTNRGNEKLFF. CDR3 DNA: TGTGCCACAACTAACAGAGGGAATGAAAAACTGTTTTTT.

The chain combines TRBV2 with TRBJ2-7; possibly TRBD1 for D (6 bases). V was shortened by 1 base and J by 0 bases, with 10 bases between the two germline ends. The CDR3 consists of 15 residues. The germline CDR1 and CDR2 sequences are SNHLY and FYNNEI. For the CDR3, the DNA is TGTGCCAGCAGTGAAGGGGCAGGGGTCTCCTACGAGCAGTACTTC. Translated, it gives CASSEGAGVSYEQYF.

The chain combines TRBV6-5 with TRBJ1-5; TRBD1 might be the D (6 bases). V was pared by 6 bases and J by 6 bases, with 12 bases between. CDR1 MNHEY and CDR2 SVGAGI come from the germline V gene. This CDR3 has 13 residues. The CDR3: CASRATGGQPQHF. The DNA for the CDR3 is TGTGCCAGCAGGGCGACAGGCGGTCAGCCCCAGCATTTT.

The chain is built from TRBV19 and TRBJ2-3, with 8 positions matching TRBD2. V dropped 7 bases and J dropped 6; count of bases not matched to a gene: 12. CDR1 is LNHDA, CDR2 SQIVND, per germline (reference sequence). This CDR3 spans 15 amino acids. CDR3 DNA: TGTGCCAGTAAAATGGGGACTAGTTCCTTTGATACGCAGTATTTT. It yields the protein CASKMGTSSFDTQYF.

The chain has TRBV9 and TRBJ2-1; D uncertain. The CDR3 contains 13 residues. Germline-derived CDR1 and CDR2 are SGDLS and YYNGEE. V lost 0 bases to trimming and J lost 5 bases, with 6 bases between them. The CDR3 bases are TGTGCCAGCAGCGTAGATGTCGACAATGAGCAGTTCTTC. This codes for CASSVDVDNEQFF.

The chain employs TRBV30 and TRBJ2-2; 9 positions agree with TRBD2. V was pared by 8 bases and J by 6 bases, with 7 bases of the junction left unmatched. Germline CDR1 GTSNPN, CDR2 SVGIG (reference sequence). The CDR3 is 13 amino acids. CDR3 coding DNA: TGTGCCATAGCGGGAGTAGACGCCGGGGAGCTGTTTTTT. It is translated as CAIAGVDAGELFF.

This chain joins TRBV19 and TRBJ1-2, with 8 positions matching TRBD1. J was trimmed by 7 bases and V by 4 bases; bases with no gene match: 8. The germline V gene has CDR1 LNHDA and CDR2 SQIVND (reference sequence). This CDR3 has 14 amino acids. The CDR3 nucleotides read TGTGCCAGTAGTAAGGACAGGGTGTCTTTTGGCTACACCTTC. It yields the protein CASSKDRVSFGYTF.

Here the CDR3 DNA reads TGTGCCAGAAGCTTGGGGCGGGGTAGTCGCAATCAGCCCCAGCATTTT. Its protein is CARSLGRGSRNQPQHF. V and J are TRBV5-3 and TRBJ1-5; D uncertain. TRBV5-3 is an open reading frame, and its role is uncertain. The CDR3 covers 16 residues. Trimming left V 0 bases short and J 2 bases short, with 12 bases between.

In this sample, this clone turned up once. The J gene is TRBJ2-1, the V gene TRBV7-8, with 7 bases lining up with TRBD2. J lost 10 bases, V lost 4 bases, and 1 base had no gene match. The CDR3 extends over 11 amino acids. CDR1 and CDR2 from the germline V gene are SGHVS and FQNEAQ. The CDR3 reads CASSSGLEQFF. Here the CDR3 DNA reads TGTGCCAGCAGCTCGGGACTAGAGCAGTTCTTC.